This TCR beta chain was obtained from a study of T cell clones after liver transplantation. The method was immunoSEQ multiplex PCR; TCRdb's version includes in-frame clones alone and lacks a portion of them. The sample yields some 80,000 clones, under 90% seen once. There are 17 residues in the CDR3. Specimen: CD4+ T cells from blood, collected around 50 months after liver transplant. This TCR was sampled from a human patient who received a liver transplant. Some T cells may have originated in the graft donor. The genes are TRBV21-1 and TRBJ1-3. TRBV21-1 is an annotated pseudogene. This CDR3 is CASRCGVLQHARNTIYF. As DNA, the CDR3 is TGTGCCAGCAGGTGTGGGGTGCTACAACACGCACGAAACACCATATATTTT.